This T cell receptor beta chain derives from a study of glioma-infiltrating T cells. The ends were cut back, 6 bases at V and 4 bases at J, with 13 bases in the middle. The CDR3 runs to 13 residues. Germline V gene data show CDR1 as MNHEY and CDR2 as SMNVEV (reference sequence). This clonotype was observed many times. Its matching antigen is unknown. Amplification of TCR alpha and beta CDR3 regions from RNA used iRepertoire nested multiplex PCR. One-step reverse transcription and amplification started from around 100-400 ng of tissue mRNA or PBMC total RNA. TCRdb re-derived calls from the multiplex PCR reads in MiXCR, one entry per CDR3 protein. The sample shows around 190,000 distinct CDR3 sequences, roughly a third of them seen only once. The study's findings and limits: Tissue and blood shared very few CDR3 sequences. Gliomas, especially low-grade, showed above-expected tissue-blood divergence; non-neoplastic patients showed below.

The source material was glioma tissue, nonneoplastic brain tissue, or PBMCs (not recorded which). The sequence came from a human donor with low-grade glioma or glioblastoma, undergoing nonglioma brain surgery, or in good health (not recorded which). The chain couples TRBV27 to TRBJ2-7; perhaps TRBD1 as D (5 bases). The CDR3 sequence is CASSLKGYYEQYF. The CDR3 DNA reads TGTGCCAGCAGCCTCAAGGGGTATTACGAGCAGTACTTC.